This T cell receptor (beta chain) was sequenced in a study of response to subunit inactivated influenza vaccine. TCRdb re-derived calls from the RT-PCR reads in MiXCR, one entry per CDR3 protein. The top ten clones hold approximately 10% of a sample with 150,000 to 200,000 distinct CDR3 sequences, nearly 9.5% of them seen once. The CDR3 runs to 14 residues. The V end was cut by 3 bases, the J end by 5 bases, with 11 bases between. Worth noting for this clonotype: Its matching antigen is unknown.

Study findings and constraints: The authors proposed limited new T cell recruitment per seasonal influenza vaccination.

The rearrangement uses TRBV12-3 or TRBV12-4 and TRBJ2-1; D remains ambiguous. The sample was non-naive T cells sorted from PBMCs, taken on the day of vaccination. The receptor's source is a man aged 45-60 years who received an inactivated influenza vaccine. Here the CDR3 reads CASSLKVTDNEQFF. DNA of the CDR3: TGTGCCAGCAGTTTGAAGGTTACCGACAATGAGCAGTTCTTC.